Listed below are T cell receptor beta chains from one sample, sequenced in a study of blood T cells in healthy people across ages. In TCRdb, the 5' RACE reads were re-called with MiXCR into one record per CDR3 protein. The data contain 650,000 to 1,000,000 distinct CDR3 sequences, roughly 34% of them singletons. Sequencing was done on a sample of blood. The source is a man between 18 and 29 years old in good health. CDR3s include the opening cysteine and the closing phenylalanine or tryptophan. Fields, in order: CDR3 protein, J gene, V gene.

cdr3_aa: CASSDSTSTDTQYF
j_call: TRBJ2-3
v_call: TRBV25-1

cdr3_aa: CAMGRQGSEQYF
j_call: TRBJ2-7
v_call: TRBV10-3

cdr3_aa: CATVRLAGETYNEQYF
j_call: TRBJ2-7
v_call: TRBV27

cdr3_aa: CASRSTGGLFF
j_call: TRBJ1-4
v_call: TRBV28

cdr3_aa: CASSLVGSGGSEQYF
j_call: TRBJ2-5
v_call: TRBV11-2

cdr3_aa: CASSLARGGQLAFF
j_call: TRBJ1-1
v_call: TRBV12-3/TRBV12-4

cdr3_aa: CASSLGHGQGFPNYGYTF
j_call: TRBJ1-2
v_call: TRBV7-9

cdr3_aa: CASSLMGLAGVYNEQYF
j_call: TRBJ2-5
v_call: TRBV7-2

cdr3_aa: CASSGGQGVLYGYTF
j_call: TRBJ1-2
v_call: TRBV9

cdr3_aa: CASTRTAQEIQYF
j_call: TRBJ2-5
v_call: TRBV6-2/TRBV6-3

cdr3_aa: CASSLSLAQNYGYTF
j_call: TRBJ1-2
v_call: TRBV11-2

cdr3_aa: CASSSDRGLHNEQFF
j_call: TRBJ2-1
v_call: TRBV7-2

cdr3_aa: CASSSLAGGRADTQYF
j_call: TRBJ2-3
v_call: TRBV5-1

cdr3_aa: CASSLDRGYSYNEQFF
j_call: TRBJ2-1
v_call: TRBV5-1

cdr3_aa: CASSLRDSLAGELFF
j_call: TRBJ2-2
v_call: TRBV27

cdr3_aa: CATSDLTGNYGYTF
j_call: TRBJ1-2
v_call: TRBV24-1

cdr3_aa: CASSPRTDYNEQFF
j_call: TRBJ2-1
v_call: TRBV4-2

cdr3_aa: CSVEASAETQYF
j_call: TRBJ2-5
v_call: TRBV29-1

cdr3_aa: CASSQEGGSGREGSKNIQYF
j_call: TRBJ2-4
v_call: TRBV4-1

cdr3_aa: CASSLMVGNEQFF
j_call: TRBJ2-1
v_call: TRBV7-3

cdr3_aa: CSARKGRNQETQYF
j_call: TRBJ2-5
v_call: TRBV20-1

cdr3_aa: CASSLSQPLGEQFF
j_call: TRBJ2-1
v_call: TRBV7-3

cdr3_aa: CATSKARRLGDEQFF
j_call: TRBJ2-1
v_call: TRBV15